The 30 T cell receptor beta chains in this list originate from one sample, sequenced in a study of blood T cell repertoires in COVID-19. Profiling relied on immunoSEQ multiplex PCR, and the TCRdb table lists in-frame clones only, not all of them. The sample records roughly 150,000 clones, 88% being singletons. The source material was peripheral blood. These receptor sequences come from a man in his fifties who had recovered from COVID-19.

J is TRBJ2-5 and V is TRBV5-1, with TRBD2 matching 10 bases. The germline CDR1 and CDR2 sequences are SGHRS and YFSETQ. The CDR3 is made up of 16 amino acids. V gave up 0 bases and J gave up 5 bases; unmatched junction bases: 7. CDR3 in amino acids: CASSLVSGGARETQYF. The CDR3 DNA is TGCGCCAGCAGCTTGGTGAGCGGGGGGGCCAGGGAGACCCAGTACTTC.

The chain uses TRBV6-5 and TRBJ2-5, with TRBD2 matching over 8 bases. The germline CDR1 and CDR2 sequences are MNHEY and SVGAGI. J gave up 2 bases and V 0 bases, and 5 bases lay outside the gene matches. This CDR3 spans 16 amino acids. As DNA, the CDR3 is TGTGCCAGCAGTTACTCGAAGGCTAGCGGGCAAGAGACCCAGTACTTC. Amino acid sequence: CASSYSKASGQETQYF.

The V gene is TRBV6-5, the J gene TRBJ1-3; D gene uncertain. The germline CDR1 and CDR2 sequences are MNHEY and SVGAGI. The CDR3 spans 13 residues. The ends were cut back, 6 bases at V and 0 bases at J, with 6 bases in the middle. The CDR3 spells CASRSYSGNTIYF. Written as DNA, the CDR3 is TGTGCCAGCAGGAGTTACTCTGGAAACACCATATATTTT.

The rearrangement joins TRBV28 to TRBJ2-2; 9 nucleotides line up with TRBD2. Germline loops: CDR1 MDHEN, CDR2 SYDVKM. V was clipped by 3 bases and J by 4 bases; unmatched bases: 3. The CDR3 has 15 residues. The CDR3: CASSFSGGLTGELFF. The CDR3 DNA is TGTGCCAGCAGTTTCAGCGGGGGGCTCACCGGGGAGCTGTTTTTT.

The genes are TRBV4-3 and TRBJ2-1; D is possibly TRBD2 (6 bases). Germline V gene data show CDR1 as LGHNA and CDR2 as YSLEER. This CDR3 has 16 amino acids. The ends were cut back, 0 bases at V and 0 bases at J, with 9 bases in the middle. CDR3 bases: TGCGCCAGCAGCCAAGATAGCGGAAACTCCTACAATGAGCAGTTCTTC. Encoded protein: CASSQDSGNSYNEQFF.

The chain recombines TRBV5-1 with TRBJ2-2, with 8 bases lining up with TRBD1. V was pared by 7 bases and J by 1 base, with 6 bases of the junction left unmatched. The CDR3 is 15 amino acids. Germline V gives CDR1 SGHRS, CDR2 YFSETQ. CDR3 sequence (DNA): TGCGCCAGCCAGACCGGGACAGGGAACACCGGGGAGCTGTTTTTT. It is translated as CASQTGTGNTGELFF.

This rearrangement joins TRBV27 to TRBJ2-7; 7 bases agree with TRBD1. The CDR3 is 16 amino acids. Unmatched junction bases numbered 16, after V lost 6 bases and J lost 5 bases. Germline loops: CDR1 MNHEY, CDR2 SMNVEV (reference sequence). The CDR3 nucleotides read TGTGCCAGCAGCACAAAGAAGGACAGGCCTACCGACGAGCAGTACTTC. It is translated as CASSTKKDRPTDEQYF.

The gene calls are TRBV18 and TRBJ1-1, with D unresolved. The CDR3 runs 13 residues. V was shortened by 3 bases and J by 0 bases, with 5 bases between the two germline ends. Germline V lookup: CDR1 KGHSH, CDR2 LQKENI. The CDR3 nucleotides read TGTGCCAGCTCACCTTCGGTGAACACTGAAGCTTTCTTT. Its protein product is CASSPSVNTEAFF.

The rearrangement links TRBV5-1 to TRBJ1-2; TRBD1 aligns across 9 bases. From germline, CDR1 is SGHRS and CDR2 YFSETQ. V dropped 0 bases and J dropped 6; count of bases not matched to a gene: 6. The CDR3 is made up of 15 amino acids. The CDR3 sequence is CASSLEGTGKDGYTF. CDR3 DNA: TGCGCCAGCAGCTTGGAGGGGACAGGGAAGGATGGCTACACCTTC.

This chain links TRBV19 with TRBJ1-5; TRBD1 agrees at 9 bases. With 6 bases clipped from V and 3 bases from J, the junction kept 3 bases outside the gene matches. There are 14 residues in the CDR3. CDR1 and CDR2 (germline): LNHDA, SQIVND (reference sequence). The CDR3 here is CASRGDRDNQPQHF. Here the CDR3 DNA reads TGTGCCAGTAGGGGGGACAGGGACAATCAGCCCCAGCATTTT.

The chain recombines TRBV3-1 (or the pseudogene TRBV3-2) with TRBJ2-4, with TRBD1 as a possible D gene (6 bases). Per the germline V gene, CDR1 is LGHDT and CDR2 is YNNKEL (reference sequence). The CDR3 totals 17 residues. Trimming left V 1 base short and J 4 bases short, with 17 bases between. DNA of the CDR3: TGTGCCAGCAGCCAAGGGCATCCCGGGACACCGAAAAACATTCAGTACTTC. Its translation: CASSQGHPGTPKNIQYF.

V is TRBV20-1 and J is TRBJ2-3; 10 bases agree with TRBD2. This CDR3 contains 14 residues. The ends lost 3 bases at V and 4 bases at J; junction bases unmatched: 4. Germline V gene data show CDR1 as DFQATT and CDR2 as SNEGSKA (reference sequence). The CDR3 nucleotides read TGCAGTGCTAGTACTAGCGGGAAAGCAGATACGCAGTATTTT. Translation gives CSASTSGKADTQYF.

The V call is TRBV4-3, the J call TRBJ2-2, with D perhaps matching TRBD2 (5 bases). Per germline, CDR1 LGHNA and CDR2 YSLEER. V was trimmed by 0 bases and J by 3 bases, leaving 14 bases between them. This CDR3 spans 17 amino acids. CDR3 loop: CASSQESRGRDTGELFF. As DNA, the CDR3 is TGCGCCAGCAGCCAAGAGTCCCGGGGTAGGGACACCGGGGAGCTGTTTTTT.

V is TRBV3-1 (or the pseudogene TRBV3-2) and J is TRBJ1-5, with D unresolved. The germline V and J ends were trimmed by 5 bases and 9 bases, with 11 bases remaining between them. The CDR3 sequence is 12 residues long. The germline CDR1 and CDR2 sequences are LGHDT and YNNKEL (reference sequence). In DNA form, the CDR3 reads TGTGCCAGCAGCGAGCAACGGGGGCCCCAGCATTTT. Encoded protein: CASSEQRGPQHF.

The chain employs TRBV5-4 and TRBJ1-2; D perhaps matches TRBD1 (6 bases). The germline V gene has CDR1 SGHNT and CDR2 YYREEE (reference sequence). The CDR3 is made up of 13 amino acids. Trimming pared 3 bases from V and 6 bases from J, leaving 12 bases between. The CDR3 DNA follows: TGTGCCAGCAGCTACAACAGGGAGCATGGCTACACCTTC. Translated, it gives CASSYNREHGYTF.

The CDR3 is CASSLTADREYEAFF. CDR3 DNA: TGTGCCAGCAGCTTAACCGCGGACAGGGAATATGAAGCTTTCTTT. J is TRBJ1-1 and V is TRBV7-3; 8 nucleotides line up with TRBD1. CDR1 SGHTA and CDR2 FQGTGA come from the germline V gene. The CDR3 has 15 residues. V was pared by 0 bases and J by 7 bases, with 7 bases of the junction left unmatched.

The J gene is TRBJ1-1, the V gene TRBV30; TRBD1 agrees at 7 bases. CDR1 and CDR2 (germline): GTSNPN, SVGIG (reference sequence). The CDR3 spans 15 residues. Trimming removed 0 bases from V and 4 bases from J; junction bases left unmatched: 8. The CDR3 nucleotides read TGTGCCTGGAGTGTACGTGCAGGGGGTAGCACTGAAGCTTTCTTT. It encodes CAWSVRAGGSTEAFF.

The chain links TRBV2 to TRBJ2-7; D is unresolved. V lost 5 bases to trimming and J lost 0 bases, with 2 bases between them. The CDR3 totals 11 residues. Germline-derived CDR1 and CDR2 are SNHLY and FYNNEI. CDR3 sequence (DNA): TGTGCCAGCAGTTACTCCTACGAGCAGTACTTC. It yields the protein CASSYSYEQYF.

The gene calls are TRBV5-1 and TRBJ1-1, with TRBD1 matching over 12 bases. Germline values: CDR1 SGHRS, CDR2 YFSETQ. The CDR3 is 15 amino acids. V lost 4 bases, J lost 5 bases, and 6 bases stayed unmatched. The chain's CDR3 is CASSRGTGGRTEAFF. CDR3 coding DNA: TGCGCCAGCAGCAGGGGGACAGGGGGCCGGACTGAAGCTTTCTTT. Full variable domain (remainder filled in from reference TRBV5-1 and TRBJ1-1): KAGVTQTPRYLIKTRGQQVTLSCSPISGHRSVSWYQQTPGQGLQFLFEYFSETQRNKGNFPGRFSGRQFSNSRSEMNVSTLELGDSALYLCASSRGTGGRTEAFFGQGTRLTVV.

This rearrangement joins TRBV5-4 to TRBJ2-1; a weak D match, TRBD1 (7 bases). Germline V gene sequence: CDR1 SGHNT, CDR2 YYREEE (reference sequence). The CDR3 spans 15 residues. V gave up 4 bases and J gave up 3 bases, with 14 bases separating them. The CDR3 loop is CASSLGGTVYNEQFF. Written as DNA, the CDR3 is TGTGCCAGCAGCCTGGGCGGGACAGTCTACAATGAGCAGTTCTTC.

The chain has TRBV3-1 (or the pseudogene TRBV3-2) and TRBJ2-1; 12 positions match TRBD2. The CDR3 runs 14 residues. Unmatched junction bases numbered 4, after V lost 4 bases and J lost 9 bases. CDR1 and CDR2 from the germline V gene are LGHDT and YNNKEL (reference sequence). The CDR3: CASSPSGRAGEQFF. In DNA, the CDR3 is TGTGCCAGCAGCCCTAGCGGGAGGGCCGGTGAGCAGTTCTTC.

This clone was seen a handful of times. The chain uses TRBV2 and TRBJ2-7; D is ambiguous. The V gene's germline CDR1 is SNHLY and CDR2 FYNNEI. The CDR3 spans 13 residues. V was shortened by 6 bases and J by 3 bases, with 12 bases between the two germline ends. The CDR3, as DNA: TGTGCCAGCAGGGGCCCCCAAATCTACGAGCAGTACTTC. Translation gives CASRGPQIYEQYF.

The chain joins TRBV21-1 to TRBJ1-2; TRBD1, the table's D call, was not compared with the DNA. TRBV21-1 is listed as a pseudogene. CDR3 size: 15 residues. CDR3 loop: CASSNGATGAYGYTF. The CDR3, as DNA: TGTGCCAGCAGCAATGGGGCAACAGGGGCGTATGGCTACACCTTC.

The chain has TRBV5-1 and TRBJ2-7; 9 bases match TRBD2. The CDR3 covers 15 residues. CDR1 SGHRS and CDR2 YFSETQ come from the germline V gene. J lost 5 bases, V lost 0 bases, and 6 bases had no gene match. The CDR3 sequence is CASSLGGSGGDEQYF. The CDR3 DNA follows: TGCGCCAGCAGCTTGGGAGGTAGCGGGGGTGACGAGCAGTACTTC.

The CDR3 spells CASSLVGQDTEAFF. CDR3 coding DNA: TGTGCCAGCAGCCTGGTTGGACAGGACACTGAAGCTTTCTTT. The rearrangement links TRBV5-6 to TRBJ1-1; 7 nucleotides line up with TRBD1. The CDR3 totals 14 residues. J lost 3 bases, V lost 4 bases, and 6 bases had no gene match. Germline values: CDR1 SGHDT, CDR2 YYEEEE. Complete variable domain (other parts from reference TRBV5-6 and TRBJ1-1): DAGVTQSPTHLIKTRGQQVTLRCSPKSGHDTVSWYQQALGQGPQFIFQYYEEEERQRGNFPDRFSGHQFPNYSSELNVNALLLGDSALYLCASSLVGQDTEAFFGQGTRLTVV.

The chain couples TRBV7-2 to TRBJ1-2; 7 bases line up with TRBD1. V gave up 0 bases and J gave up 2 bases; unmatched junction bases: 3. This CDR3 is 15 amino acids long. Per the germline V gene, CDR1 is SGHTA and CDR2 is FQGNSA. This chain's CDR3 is CASSLAGQRNYGYTF. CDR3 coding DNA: TGTGCCAGCAGCTTAGCGGGACAGAGAAACTATGGCTACACCTTC.

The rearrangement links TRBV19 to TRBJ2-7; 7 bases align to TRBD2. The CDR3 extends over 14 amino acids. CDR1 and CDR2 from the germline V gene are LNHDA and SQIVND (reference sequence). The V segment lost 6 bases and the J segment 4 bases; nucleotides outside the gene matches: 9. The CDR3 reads CASSHTWGGYEQYF. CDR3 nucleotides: TGTGCCAGTAGCCATACATGGGGGGGGTACGAGCAGTACTTC.

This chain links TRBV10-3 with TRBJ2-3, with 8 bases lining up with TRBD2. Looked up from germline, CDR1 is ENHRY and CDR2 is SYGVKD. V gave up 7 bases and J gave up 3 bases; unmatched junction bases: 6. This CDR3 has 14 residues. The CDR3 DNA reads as TGTGCCATCAAACCCAGCGGGGGAACAGATACGCAGTATTTT. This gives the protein CAIKPSGGTDTQYF.

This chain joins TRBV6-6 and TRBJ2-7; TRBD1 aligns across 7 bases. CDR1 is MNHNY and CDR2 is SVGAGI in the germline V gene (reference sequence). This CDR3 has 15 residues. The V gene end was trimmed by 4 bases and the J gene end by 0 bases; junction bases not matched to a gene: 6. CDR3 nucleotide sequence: TGTGCCAGCAGTTCCGAGGACAGGTACTCCTACGAGCAGTACTTC. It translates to CASSSEDRYSYEQYF.

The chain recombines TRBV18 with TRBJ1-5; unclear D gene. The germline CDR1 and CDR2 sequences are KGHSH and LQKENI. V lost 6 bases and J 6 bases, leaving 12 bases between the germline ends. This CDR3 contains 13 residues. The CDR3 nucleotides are TGTGCCAGCTCCGATAGAGGGCCTCAGCCCCAGCATTTT. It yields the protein CASSDRGPQPQHF.